Below, 10 T cell receptor beta chains from the same sample are listed, as sequenced in a study of cytomegalovirus exposure and HLA in healthy donors. Primers for the PCR totalled 60 Vbeta and 13 Jbeta. TCRdb's table, derived via immunoSEQ multiplex PCR, lists solely in-frame clones and lacks some. The sample contains fewer than 200,000 clones, 83% of which appear only once. Sequencing used PBMCs. The source of these receptors is a man aged 50 to 59 in good health and CMV-seronegative.

This chain connects TRBV6-6 to TRBJ2-5; tentative D call: TRBD1 (5 bases). This CDR3 spans 14 amino acids. V shed 5 bases and J shed 5 bases, with 15 bases lying between them. Germline-derived CDR1 and CDR2 are MNHNY and SVGAGI (reference sequence). The CDR3 coding sequence is TGTGCCAGCAGTCACCCCCAGGGCAGGGAGACCCAGTACTTC. Amino acids: CASSHPQGRETQYF.

In regard to this clone: A junction end diverges from the germline sequence, so it may reflect a read error. The chain couples TRBV7-9 to TRBJ1-4, with D possibly being TRBD1 (6 bases). CDR3 length equals 15 residues. Germline CDR1 is SEHNR and CDR2 is FQNEAQ (reference sequence). The CDR3 reads CSSSRTGQANEKLFF. The CDR3 DNA follows: TGTTCCAGCAGCCGCACAGGGCAGGCTAATGAAAAACTGTTTTTT.

The chain recombines TRBV6-6 with TRBJ1-2; 8 bases are a match to TRBD1. The trim removed 7 bases at V and 0 bases at J, leaving 4 bases unmatched. This CDR3 comprises 14 residues. Germline CDR1 and CDR2: MNHNY and SVGAGI (reference sequence). CDR3 amino acids: CASTTGGTNYGYTF. CDR3 bases: TGTGCCAGCACAACAGGGGGAACTAACTATGGCTACACCTTC.

V gene TRBV6-6 combines with J gene TRBJ2-7; perhaps TRBD2 as D (7 bases). Germline lookup yields CDR1 MNHNY and CDR2 SVGAGI (reference sequence). This CDR3 spans 13 amino acids. Trimming stripped 6 bases from V and 4 bases from J, with 13 bases between. CDR3 sequence: CASRSSGTYEQYF. The CDR3 DNA reads as TGTGCCAGCAGATCGAGCGGGACATACGAGCAGTACTTC.

The V gene is TRBV7-6, the J gene TRBJ1-1; 9 bases align to TRBD1. CDR3 length: 16 amino acids. From germline, CDR1 is SGHVS and CDR2 FNYEAQ. V lost 3 bases to trimming and J lost 5 bases; unmatched junction nucleotides: 10. The CDR3 loop is CASSFGTGRMMTEAFF. The DNA of the CDR3 is TGTGCCAGCAGCTTCGGGACAGGGCGGATGATGACTGAAGCTTTCTTT. Drawing the rest from reference TRBV7-6 and TRBJ1-1, the complete variable domain is GAGVSQSPRYKVTKRGQDVALRCDPISGHVSLYWYRQALGQGPEFLTYFNYEAQQDKSGLPNDRFSAERPEGSISTLTIQRTEQRDSAMYRCASSFGTGRMMTEAFFGQGTRLTVV.

V and J are TRBV5-6 and TRBJ2-1; 10 nucleotides line up with TRBD2. The V segment lost 4 bases and the J segment 7 bases; nucleotides outside the gene matches: 8. The CDR3 consists of 15 residues. Germline CDR1 is SGHDT and CDR2 is YYEEEE. The CDR3 DNA reads TGTGCCAGCAGCCCTCTAGCGGGAGCGGGTAATGAGCAGTTCTTC. Its translation: CASSPLAGAGNEQFF.

A few counts support this clone. The CDR3 DNA is TGTGCCAGCACCGGAGGGGGCAGGCTCTCCTACGAGCAGTACTTC. It translates to CASTGGGRLSYEQYF. The chain links TRBV2 to TRBJ2-7; weak D call: TRBD1 (7 bases). The CDR3 consists of 15 residues. CDR1 is SNHLY, CDR2 FYNNEI, per germline. V lost 7 bases, J lost 0 bases, and 16 bases lay in between.

The chain joins TRBV19 to TRBJ2-2; 11 bases map to TRBD1. The CDR3 extends over 15 amino acids. J lost 7 bases, V lost 5 bases, and 6 bases had no gene match. Germline values: CDR1 LNHDA, CDR2 SQIVND (reference sequence). The DNA for the CDR3 is TGTGCCAGTAGTCCCAGGACAGGGGGCAGCGGGGAGCTGTTTTTT. Translating it yields CASSPRTGGSGELFF.

This clone was counted a few times. The chain recombines TRBV9 with TRBJ1-1, with TRBD1 matching 7 bases. The CDR3 totals 17 residues. Losses at the gene ends were 3 bases for V and 1 base for J; bases not matched to a gene: 12. The germline V gene encodes CDR1 SGDLS and CDR2 YYNGEE. CDR3 in DNA: TGTGCCAGCAGCGCTCGGACAGGCGGGCTAGAGAACACTGAAGCTTTCTTT. Translated: CASSARTGGLENTEAFF.

This clone was seen only a few times. V and J are TRBV2 and TRBJ2-7; 7 bases align to TRBD2. CDR3 length: 13 amino acids. Germline CDR1 SNHLY, CDR2 FYNNEI. V was clipped by 3 bases and J by 6 bases; unmatched bases: 5. Here the CDR3 DNA reads TGTGCCAGCAGTGACTCTGGGGGGGGCGAGCAGTACTTC. Translation gives CASSDSGGGEQYF.